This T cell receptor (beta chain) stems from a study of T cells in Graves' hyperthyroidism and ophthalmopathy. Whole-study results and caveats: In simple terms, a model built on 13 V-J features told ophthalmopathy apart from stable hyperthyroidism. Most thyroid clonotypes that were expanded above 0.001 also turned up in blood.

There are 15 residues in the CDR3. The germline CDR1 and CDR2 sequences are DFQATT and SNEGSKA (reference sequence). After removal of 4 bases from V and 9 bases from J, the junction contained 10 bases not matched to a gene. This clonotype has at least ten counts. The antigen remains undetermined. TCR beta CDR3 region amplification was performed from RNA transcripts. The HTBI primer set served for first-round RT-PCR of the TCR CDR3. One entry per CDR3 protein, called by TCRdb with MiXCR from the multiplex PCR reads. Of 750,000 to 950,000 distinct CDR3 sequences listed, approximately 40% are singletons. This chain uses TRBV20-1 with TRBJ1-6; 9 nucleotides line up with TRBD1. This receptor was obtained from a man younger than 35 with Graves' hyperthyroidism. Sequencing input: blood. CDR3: CSATTSGTGSSPLHF. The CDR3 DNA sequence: TGCAGTGCTACAACGTCCGGGACAGGGAGTTCACCCCTCCACTTT.